The following is a T cell receptor (beta chain) sequence with its context. Its target is not known. Between the trimmed V and J ends, which lost 0 bases and 5 bases, there was a span of 15 bases. Germline V gives CDR1 SGHDT, CDR2 YYEEEE. The CDR3 contains 15 residues. The data are from a study of cytomegalovirus exposure and HLA in healthy donors. As for the study in general: When 300 to 500 donors were genotyped, 81% of them were found to fall in the Caucasian-associated ancestry cluster.

Primers: 60 Vbeta forward and 13 Jbeta reverse. Measured with immunoSEQ multiplex PCR; TCRdb has only the in-frame clones, and not every one. The table has 100,000 to 150,000 clones, 83% seen once. Despite likely unrecorded immune exposures, the donors were nominally healthy at the time of sampling. Points from the study as a whole: Later analysis identified a missense DCLRE1C variant that was linked to TCR beta V- and J-gene trimming. Donors were assumed by presence/absence analyses to have roughly uniform sequencing depth.

The chain joins TRBV5-6 to TRBJ2-7; no definite D call. Sequencing used PBMCs. The receptor's source is a middle-aged woman in good health and CMV-seropositive. The DNA of the CDR3 is TGTGCCAGCAGCTTGGATGTCGTCCCTATGGACGAGCAGTACTTC. Translated: CASSLDVVPMDEQYF.